The rows below give T cell receptor beta chains drawn from one sample of a study of blood T cells in healthy people across ages. TCRdb reprocessed the 5' RACE reads via MiXCR and lists one record per CDR3 protein. The sample holds over a million distinct CDR3 sequences; 35% to 45% are singletons and the top ten take under 5%. What was sequenced was blood. The receptors derive from a woman younger than 30 in good health. The CDR3 runs from the conserved cysteine through the conserved F or W. Each record gives: J gene, D gene, V gene, clone size, CDR3 DNA, CDR3 protein. The D gene is left open where the match is weak. Clone size, where shown, is once, few, many, or a class for clones that have expanded.

j_call: TRBJ2-1
d_call: NA
v_call: TRBV6-1
clone_size: NA
cdr3_nt: TGTGCCAGCAGCCCGTTACGAACCTACAATGAGCAGTTCTTC
cdr3_aa: CASSPLRTYNEQFF

j_call: TRBJ2-5
d_call: NA
v_call: TRBV29-1
clone_size: few
cdr3_nt: TGCAGCGTTGAAGGGGTTTCCCAAGAGACCCAGTACTTC
cdr3_aa: CSVEGVSQETQYF

j_call: TRBJ2-1
d_call: NA
v_call: TRBV21-1
clone_size: NA
cdr3_nt: TGTGCCAGCAGCAAAGTTGGCCCACCTAGCGGGATCTACAATGAGCAGTTCTTC
cdr3_aa: CASSKVGPPSGIYNEQFF

j_call: TRBJ1-5
d_call: TRBD1
v_call: TRBV24-1
clone_size: few
cdr3_nt: TGTGCCACCAGTAAGGGGGCCCAGCCCCAGCATTTT
cdr3_aa: CATSKGAQPQHF

j_call: TRBJ2-4
d_call: TRBD1
v_call: TRBV29-1
clone_size: few
cdr3_nt: TGCAGCGTTGAAAAGGACAGGGGCGCGGGGAACATTCAGTACTTC
cdr3_aa: CSVEKDRGAGNIQYF

j_call: TRBJ2-5
d_call: NA
v_call: TRBV6-5
clone_size: few
cdr3_nt: TGTGCCAGCAGTTACTCGGGGCAGCCTTTGGAGACCCAGTACTTC
cdr3_aa: CASSYSGQPLETQYF

j_call: TRBJ1-4
d_call: NA
v_call: TRBV25-1
clone_size: NA
cdr3_nt: TGTGCCACCATGGGGTTCGGGGCCGGTAATGAAAAACTGTTTTTT
cdr3_aa: CATMGFGAGNEKLFF

j_call: TRBJ2-1
d_call: NA
v_call: TRBV28
clone_size: once
cdr3_nt: TGTGCCAGAAACTTGACCGAGCCTGTGACCACGGGGAATGAGCAGTTCTTC
cdr3_aa: CARNLTEPVTTGNEQFF

j_call: TRBJ1-4
d_call: TRBD1
v_call: TRBV2
clone_size: NA
cdr3_nt: TGTGCCAGCAGCCCGGGACAGGGAAGGCTTGATGTTGAAAAACTGTTTTTT
cdr3_aa: CASSPGQGRLDVEKLFF

j_call: TRBJ1-2
d_call: TRBD1
v_call: TRBV10-3
clone_size: NA
cdr3_nt: TGTGCCATCAAACCGGGACAGGGGCCTCAGAGGAGTGGCTACACCTTC
cdr3_aa: CAIKPGQGPQRSGYTF

j_call: TRBJ2-1
d_call: TRBD2
v_call: TRBV24-1
clone_size: NA
cdr3_nt: TGTGCCACCAGTTCCTCACTAGCGGGAAAATACAATGAGCAGTTCTTC
cdr3_aa: CATSSSLAGKYNEQFF

j_call: TRBJ1-4
d_call: TRBD1
v_call: TRBV5-1
clone_size: NA
cdr3_nt: TGCGCCAGCAGCTTGGGCTCAGGGGGCTCGGAAAAACTGTTTTTT
cdr3_aa: CASSLGSGGSEKLFF

j_call: TRBJ2-1
d_call: NA
v_call: TRBV7-3
clone_size: few
cdr3_nt: TGTGCCAGCAGCTTAACCAGGGGACACGATCTGGACTTAACGCCCTACAATGAGCAGTTCTTC
cdr3_aa: CASSLTRGHDLDLTPYNEQFF

j_call: TRBJ2-5
d_call: NA
v_call: TRBV20-1
clone_size: NA
cdr3_nt: TGCAGTGCCCTCGACAGGCCAATGGGGACCCAGTACTTC
cdr3_aa: CSALDRPMGTQYF

j_call: TRBJ2-7
d_call: NA
v_call: TRBV27
clone_size: few
cdr3_nt: TGTGCCATCCCCGGAGGGCGGGTCGTTAACGAGCAGTACTTC
cdr3_aa: CAIPGGRVVNEQYF

j_call: TRBJ1-2
d_call: TRBD1
v_call: TRBV24-1
clone_size: NA
cdr3_nt: TGTGCCACCAGTCCAGGGGGCTATGGCTACAACTTC
cdr3_aa: CATSPGGYGYNF

j_call: TRBJ2-1
d_call: NA
v_call: TRBV14
clone_size: NA
cdr3_nt: TGTGCCAGCAGCCAAGACTTCCTCAGCCCCTACAATGAGCAGTTCTTC
cdr3_aa: CASSQDFLSPYNEQFF

j_call: TRBJ1-2
d_call: TRBD1
v_call: TRBV10-3
clone_size: few
cdr3_nt: TGTGCCATCGGATTGACCCGGACAGGGTCAAACTATGGCTACACCTTC
cdr3_aa: CAIGLTRTGSNYGYTF

j_call: TRBJ2-7
d_call: NA
v_call: TRBV7-2
clone_size: NA
cdr3_nt: TGTGCCAGCAGCTCCCCGGGGGGCCCGATCTCCTACGAGCAGTACTTC
cdr3_aa: CASSSPGGPISYEQYF

j_call: TRBJ2-4
d_call: NA
v_call: TRBV5-1
clone_size: NA
cdr3_nt: TGCGCCAGCAGCTTTAGCGACGGGGGGCAAAACATTCAGTACTTC
cdr3_aa: CASSFSDGGQNIQYF

j_call: TRBJ1-1
d_call: TRBD1
v_call: TRBV20-1
clone_size: NA
cdr3_nt: TGCAGTGCTAGGGACCCCGGGACAGGGATGGGCACTGAAGCTTTCTTT
cdr3_aa: CSARDPGTGMGTEAFF

j_call: TRBJ2-1
d_call: TRBD2
v_call: TRBV10-3
clone_size: NA
cdr3_nt: TGTGCCATCAGTCGGACTAGCGGGGGCCCTAGTGCCTCATACAATGAGCAGTTCTTC
cdr3_aa: CAISRTSGGPSASYNEQFF

j_call: TRBJ2-7
d_call: TRBD2
v_call: TRBV20-1
clone_size: NA
cdr3_nt: TGCAGTGCTAGGGGTCTAGCGGGGGGATACAATGAGCAGTACTTC
cdr3_aa: CSARGLAGGYNEQYF

j_call: TRBJ1-2
d_call: NA
v_call: TRBV28
clone_size: once
cdr3_nt: TGTGCCAGCAGCCAAGTGGGGGGGCGTGAGGATGGCTACACCTTC
cdr3_aa: CASSQVGGREDGYTF

j_call: TRBJ1-1
d_call: NA
v_call: TRBV3-1
clone_size: once
cdr3_nt: TGTGCCAGCAGCCAAGGGAATAGGGATCTGAACACTGAAGCTTTCTTT
cdr3_aa: CASSQGNRDLNTEAFF

j_call: TRBJ1-2
d_call: TRBD1
v_call: TRBV30
clone_size: NA
cdr3_nt: TGTGCCTGGAGGACGACAGGGGGCTCTGGCTACACCTTC
cdr3_aa: CAWRTTGGSGYTF

j_call: TRBJ2-7
d_call: NA
v_call: TRBV7-2
clone_size: NA
cdr3_nt: TGTGCCAGCAGTTTCCCACTCACAGGGAGAGCTGACTACGAGCAGTACTTC
cdr3_aa: CASSFPLTGRADYEQYF

j_call: TRBJ1-6
d_call: NA
v_call: TRBV7-2
clone_size: NA
cdr3_nt: TGTGCCAGCAGCAACCGGAATTCACCCCTCCACTTT
cdr3_aa: CASSNRNSPLHF

j_call: TRBJ2-7
d_call: TRBD2
v_call: TRBV27
clone_size: NA
cdr3_nt: TGTGCCAGCAGCTTGAGACTAGCGATCTCCGACGAGCAGTACTTC
cdr3_aa: CASSLRLAISDEQYF